This entry features one T cell receptor (beta chain) sequence. The source of the sample is a study of blood T cell repertoires in COVID-19. Study overall: In each case, the material was cDNA or gDNA derived from T cells, B-cell-depleted T cells, or PBMCs.

The length of the CDR3 is 15 residues. Germline V gene sequence: CDR1 MNHNY, CDR2 SVGAGI (reference sequence). J lost 1 base, V lost 5 bases, and 3 bases had no gene match. Authors' methods: Nucleated cell number was recorded as an estimate derived from reference gene primer amplification. Clones were sequenced by immunoSEQ multiplex PCR, and TCRdb holds only the in-frame ones, with some missing. V and J calls and clone size follow that table, whereas D and trimming were derived from the DNA. In the table there are about 60,000 clones, 65% to 85% of which are singletons. The chain is built from TRBV6-6 and TRBJ2-1; 9 bases agree with TRBD2. The receptor comes from a man in his 70s with active COVID-19. The material sequenced was peripheral blood. The CDR3 sequence is CASSDLAGSYNEQFF. CDR3 DNA sequence: TGTGCCAGCAGTGACCTAGCGGGGTCCTACAATGAGCAGTTCTTC.